Below, 12 T cell receptor beta chains from the same sample are listed, as sequenced in a study of vaccination and CD4 T cells after COVID-19. CD4+ T cells that had been cultured provided DNA sequenced with the Oncomine TCR Beta short-read assay. Via MiXCR, TCRdb re-called the PCR reads, giving one row per CDR3 protein. The table records around 16,000 distinct CDR3 sequences, around 55% of them present only once. No antigen is known for these receptors. Described treatment: roughly 11-day PBMC culture with coronavirus spike peptide pools or control peptides (ViraFEST assay). The material was cultured CD4+ T cells from blood, obtained after SARS-CoV-2 vaccination. The receptor set was obtained from a human donor with COVID-19.

The V gene is TRBV6-1, the J gene TRBJ1-6, with a possible D match to TRBD1 (5 bases). The V gene lost 6 bases and the J gene lost 0 bases, with 6 bases spanning the gap. The CDR3 runs 14 residues. Germline lookup yields CDR1 MNHNS and CDR2 SASEGT. This chain's CDR3 is CASRRGSYNSPLHF. CDR3 DNA: TGTGCCAGCAGGAGGGGCTCCTATAATTCACCCCTCCACTTT.

V gene TRBV6-2 or TRBV6-3 combines with J gene TRBJ1-6; TRBD1 matches 7 bases. CDR1 is MNHEY, CDR2 SVGEGT, per germline. J lost 10 bases, V lost 5 bases, and 8 bases had no gene match. This CDR3 spans 14 amino acids. The DNA of the CDR3 is TGTGCCAGCAGTCTAAGACAGGGTCGGTCACCCCTCCACTTT. It specifies CASSLRQGRSPLHF.

This clonotype was detected only once. This chain joins TRBV19 and TRBJ2-2; no reliable D call. The CDR3 length is 13 residues. The V and J ends lost 2 bases and 8 bases respectively, with 9 bases between them. Germline loops: CDR1 LNHDA, CDR2 SQIVND (reference sequence). This chain's CDR3 is CASSIPTTGELFF. The DNA for the CDR3 is TGTGCCAGTAGTATACCAACTACAGGGGAGCTGTTTTTT.

This clonotype has a handful of counts. The rearrangement joins TRBV6-1 to TRBJ1-3; no reliable D call. CDR3 length: 16 residues. Between the trimmed V and J ends, which lost 6 bases and 2 bases, there was a span of 17 bases. Germline V gene sequence: CDR1 MNHNS, CDR2 SASEGT. The CDR3 DNA reads TGTGCCAGCAGCGGACGGACGCAGCACCCTGGAAACACCATATATTTT. Residues: CASSGRTQHPGNTIYF.

V gene TRBV19 combines with J gene TRBJ1-3; D is ambiguous. The germline CDR1 and CDR2 sequences are LNHDA and SQIVND (reference sequence). V gave up 5 bases and J gave up 0 bases, with 8 bases separating them. The CDR3 length is 14 residues. CDR3 sequence (DNA): TGTGCCAGTAGTCCGTCCAACTCTGGAAACACCATATATTTT. Residues: CASSPSNSGNTIYF.

V and J are TRBV30 and TRBJ2-1; D might be TRBD1 or TRBD2, each matching 5 bases. Germline CDR1 reads GTSNPN; CDR2 reads SVGIG (reference sequence). The CDR3 contains 14 residues. The V gene lost 0 bases and the J gene lost 5 bases, with 11 bases spanning the gap. The CDR3 DNA reads TGTGCCTGGAGTGTATCCCGGGGCAACAATGAGCAGTTCTTC. Protein product: CAWSVSRGNNEQFF.

The count of this clonotype is one. V is TRBV6-2 or TRBV6-3 and J is TRBJ1-4; TRBD1 might be the D (5 bases). Trimming left V 4 bases short and J 5 bases short, with 11 bases between. CDR1 MNHEY and CDR2 SVGEGT come from the germline V gene. CDR3 length equals 14 residues. Here the CDR3 reads CASSWGDFNEKLFF. The CDR3, as DNA: TGTGCCAGCAGTTGGGGGGATTTCAATGAAAAACTGTTTTTT.

The chain carries TRBV11-3 and TRBJ2-7; no clear D. CDR1 and CDR2 from the germline V gene are SGHNT and YENEEA. Trimming shortened V by 0 bases and J by 3 bases, and 0 bases separated the two germline ends. This CDR3 is built from 11 residues. This CDR3 is CASSLDYEQYF. CDR3 in DNA: TGTGCCAGCAGCTTAGACTACGAGCAGTACTTC.

The V and J genes are TRBV20-1 and TRBJ2-5; 13 bases line up with TRBD2. The CDR3 consists of 15 residues. Trimming at V came to 0 bases and at J to 3 bases, leaving 1 base not matched to a gene. Germline values: CDR1 DFQATT, CDR2 SNEGSKA (reference sequence). The CDR3 coding sequence is TGCAGTGCTAGAGATGGACTAGCGGGGGAAGAGACCCAGTACTTC. This sequence encodes CSARDGLAGEETQYF.

The chain uses TRBV6-1 and TRBJ1-3; maybe TRBD1 (6 bases). Germline V gives CDR1 MNHNS, CDR2 SASEGT. The CDR3 sequence is 13 residues long. Trimming left V 6 bases short and J 3 bases short, with 9 bases between. Written as DNA, the CDR3 is TGTGCCAGCAGGCGGACAGTTGGAAACACCATATATTTT. Amino acid sequence: CASRRTVGNTIYF.

This chain joins TRBV6-1 and TRBJ2-5; the D is unclear. V lost 3 bases and J lost 2, with 10 bases in between. From germline, CDR1 is MNHNS and CDR2 SASEGT. The CDR3 covers 14 residues. The DNA of the CDR3 is TGTGCCAGCAGTGAGGCTAGGCTTCAAGAGACCCAGTACTTC. This translates into CASSEARLQETQYF.

V usage is TRBV2 and J usage is TRBJ1-5; D call uncertain. The CDR3 runs 13 residues. The germline V gene has CDR1 SNHLY and CDR2 FYNNEI. With 4 bases removed from V and 10 bases from J, the gap between germline ends came to 14 bases. CDR3 nucleotide sequence: TGTGCCAGCAGTGTTGGCCAACCTGGACCCCAGCATTTT. Protein product: CASSVGQPGPQHF.